Sequencing of this TCR beta chain was carried out in a study of blood T cell repertoires in COVID-19. At the level of the study: Sample material is recorded as cDNA or gDNA derived from T cells, B-cell-depleted T cells, or PBMCs.

Recruits, aged roughly 18 to 95 years, lived in approximately 26 US areas. The CDR3 spans 13 residues. Trimming shortened V by 4 bases and J by 6 bases, and 10 bases separated the two germline ends. Germline lookup yields CDR1 MRHNA and CDR2 SNTAGT. Sequencing was performed with immunoSEQ multiplex PCR; in TCRdb, only in-frame clones are kept and a portion is missing. The sample carries 150,000 to 200,000 clones, approximately 83% recorded once. The chain combines TRBV6-4 with TRBJ1-5; D may be TRBD1 (6 bases). This sequence was found in a woman aged 60-75 years who had recovered from COVID-19. The sample was PBMCs or T cells enriched from blood (not recorded which). The CDR3 region has the DNA TGTGCCAGCAGTGCAGGGGAGGGTCAGCCCCAGCATTTT. Translated, it gives CASSAGEGQPQHF.